One T cell receptor beta chain is described in this entry. Its antigen remains unidentified. Germline CDR1 and CDR2: SGHVS and FNYEAQ. The junction had 5 bases not matched to a gene; V was cut back by 5 bases and J by 6 bases. The CDR3 loop spans 14 amino acids. This specimen comes from a study of graft-versus-host responses after intestinal transplantation. Looking at the study overall: Isolated intestinal, liver-intestinal, or multivisceral transplants had been given to the recipients. Every recipient underwent anti-thymocyte globulin induction, then tacrolimus and steroids for about three years.

Findings of the study overall: HvG clone declines early post-transplant were associated with peak circulating GvH levels. Present in recipient marrow, GvH clones included some that appeared first in ileum or blood.

Method: immunoSEQ multiplex PCR; TCRdb's copy keeps in-frame clones and lacks some. The repertoire holds over 65,000 clones, approximately 89% seen once, with 7.6% in the top ten. The chain recombines TRBV7-6 with TRBJ1-1, with 11 nucleotides matching TRBD1. Sequencing was performed on unstimulated CD8+ T cells sorted from spleen or lymph node cells, taken before transplant. The receptor's source is a human donor who was the organ donor for an intestinal transplant. CDR3 in amino acids: CASSPDRGRAEAFF. The CDR3, as DNA: TGTGCCAGCAGCCCGGACAGGGGGCGGGCTGAAGCTTTCTTT.